This section outlines one T cell receptor beta chain sequence together with its context. This clone has just a few counts. It has no known antigen specificity. The junction departs from germline at one end; a sequencing error may be responsible. The sample originates from a study of brain T cells in children with intractable seizures (TCRdb year 2021). Background on the whole study: As a first screen for immune gene transcripts, resected brain tissue from 53 pediatric epilepsy surgery cases was run on a NanoString immunology panel. Of the approximately 12 selected surgery cases, pre-surgery blood was also sequenced for eight, so four had brain tissue only.

Study-level results and caveats: Viral specificity was inferred only from CDR3 sequence similarity, and patients' HCMV serostatus was unknown. Sequencing depth differed between pre- and post-surgery blood, so clones missing from the pre-surgery sample may reflect undersampling.

TCR beta chain sequences were generated from genomic DNA using the immunoSEQ assay. In the paper's pipeline: Any CDR3 sequence that did not begin with the conserved framework cysteine at position 104 was removed by hand. To get clonality, the normalized Shannon's Diversity Index was subtracted from one, giving values from 0 (maximal diversity) to 1 (oligoclonal). Chi-squared comparison-of-proportions tests assessed whether the same CDR3 differed in frequency between samples, such as brain versus blood. Public clonotypes were identified through searches of immuneACCESS, and similarity to known antiviral clonotypes was evaluated with the VDJdb browser. In its TCRdb copy, this immuneACCESS table keeps in-frame sequences only and misses some clones. Where compared with another copy, unresolved V genes explain less than half of these, and the others have no known cause. D and trimming were read from the DNA, whereas the V and J calls and clone size are those reported in that table. For this sample the table gives roughly 120,000 clones, of which around 94% were detected only once. Of the sample, 3.8% falls within the top ten clones.

The germline V gene (reference sequence) gives CDR1 as MNHEY and CDR2 as SMNVEV. The CDR3 sequence holds 14 residues, the cysteine and phenylalanine included. Here the CDR3 DNA is all that survives: 42 bases in frame from base 1. In the paper's terms, the time point label means: resected brain tissue, or blood drawn just prior to surgery. The surgery cases with the highest brain T cell transcript signatures were chosen for TCR beta chain sequencing of brain tissue, and also of blood when blood was available. Before surgery, the patients had been given at least one anti-epileptic drug. The TCR-sequenced patients were children whose drug-resistant epilepsy was caused by tuberous sclerosis complex, focal cortical dysplasia, Rasmussen encephalitis or hemimegalencephaly. Blood samples were drawn just before the epilepsy surgery. The Monarch genomic DNA purification kit was used to extract bulk genomic DNA from unsorted brain tissue and from whole blood.

The origin of this receptor is a boy in the first two years of life with hemimegalencephaly and intractable seizures. The chain is made from TRBV27 and TRBJ2-3; tentative D gene TRBD1, with 5 bases matching. The source material was peripheral blood, sampled at surgery. The encoded CDR3 is CACREAPRADTQYF. The DNA sequence reads TGTGCCTGCAGGGAAGCGCCCCGGGCAGATACGCAGTATTTT.